This TCR beta chain was obtained from a study of T cells in Graves' hyperthyroidism and ophthalmopathy. Study context: Peripheral blood sampling occurred at initial diagnosis, before any treatment.

V was pared by 4 bases and J by 3 bases, with 10 bases between. The germline CDR1 and CDR2 sequences are MGHRA and YSYEKL. CDR3 length equals 13 residues. Amplification of TCR beta CDR3 regions was performed using RNA transcripts as template. In the first-round RT-PCR of the TCR CDR3, the HTBI primer set was used. TCRdb re-called the multiplex PCR reads with MiXCR, one entry per CDR3 protein. The sample contains roughly 290,000 distinct CDR3 sequences, 13% of which appear only once. Patients aged 18 to 65 had newly diagnosed hyperthyroidism of under 2 months' duration. Based on clinical symptoms, serum thyroxine and TRAb, thyroid ultrasound and orbital computed tomography, diagnoses were reached.

The sequence was obtained from a woman aged 25 to 39 with Graves' hyperthyroidism that later progressed to Graves' ophthalmopathy. This chain uses TRBV4-1 with TRBJ2-7; D possibly matches TRBD1 or TRBD2 (5 bases each). Sample: blood. CDR3 sequence: CASSRGDDYEQYF. CDR3 sequence (DNA): TGCGCCAGCAGCCGAGGGGACGACTACGAGCAGTACTTC.